Following are 14 T cell receptor beta chains from one sample sequenced in a study of breast tumors, draining lymph nodes, adjacent tissues. TCRdb redid the calling of the multiplex PCR reads with MiXCR, one entry per CDR3 protein. The data hold about 300,000 distinct CDR3 sequences, with around 31% observed a single time. The lymph nodes were axillary draining lymph nodes from breast cancer patients. Sequencing was performed on axillary lymph node tissue. All receptors derive from a female donor with breast cancer. Some clones in this sample may be carry-over from other donors' samples.

This clonotype showed up just a few times. A junction end diverges from the germline sequence, so it may reflect a read error. This chain uses TRBV5-4 with TRBJ1-1, with a weak D call TRBD1 (6 bases). Per the germline V gene, CDR1 is SGHNT and CDR2 is YYREEE (reference sequence). The CDR3 length is 12 residues. The CDR3 DNA is TGTGCCAGCAGCCCGGGACACACGGAAGCTTTCTTT. Its protein is CASSPGHTEAFF.

This clonotype came up many times. This chain joins TRBV7-9 and TRBJ1-2; 9 positions match TRBD1. J lost 3 bases, V lost 4 bases, and 9 bases had no gene match. The CDR3 consists of 16 residues. Germline V gives CDR1 SEHNR, CDR2 FQNEAQ (reference sequence). This chain's CDR3 is CASSSITGGGYYGYTF. The DNA for the CDR3 is TGTGCCAGCAGCTCCATCACAGGGGGCGGGTACTATGGCTACACCTTC.

As concerns this clonotype: A read error may explain this, as a much larger clone is one base away. The chain joins TRBV4-2 to TRBJ2-1, with 10 bases identical to TRBD2. The CDR3 is 18 amino acids. Germline assignment: CDR1 LGHNA and CDR2 YNFKEQ. CDR3 in DNA: TGTGCCATCAGCCAAGTAGGGCTAGCGGGAGAATCCTACAATGAGCAGTTCTTC. Amino acid sequence: CAISQVGLAGESYNEQFF.

This clonotype was seen ten or more times. The genes are TRBV9 and TRBJ1-6; D is possibly TRBD1 (6 bases). The CDR3 is made up of 14 amino acids. Germline V gene sequence: CDR1 SGDLS, CDR2 YYNGEE. Trimming took off 0 bases at V and 5 bases at J, with 6 bases between the two ends. CDR3 coding DNA: TGTGCCAGCAGCGTAGGGGACAATAATTCACCCCTCCACTTT. Encoded protein: CASSVGDNNSPLHF. The full variable domain, completed using reference TRBV9 and TRBJ1-6, is DSGVTQTPKHLITATGQRVTLRCSPRSGDLSVYWYQQSLDQGLQFLIQYYNGEERAKGNILERFSAQQFPDLHSELNLSSLELGDSALYFCASSVGDNNSPLHFGNGTRLTVT.

About this clonotype itself: The junction differs from germline at one of its ends, possibly a read error. The V gene is TRBV2, the J gene TRBJ1-4; D is uncertain. Germline V gives CDR1 SNHLY, CDR2 FYNNEI. The CDR3 is made up of 13 amino acids. The CDR3 reads CASSFSENEKLLF. In nucleotides, the CDR3 is TGTGCCAGCAGTTTCTCAGAGAATGAAAAACTGCTTTTT. The whole variable domain, remainder taken from reference TRBV2 and TRBJ1-4, is EPEVTQTPSHQVTQMGQEVILRCVPISNHLYFYWYRQILGQKVEFLVSFYNNEISEKSEIFDDQFSVERPDGSNFTLKIRSTKLEDSAMYFCASSFSENEKLLFGSGTQLSVL.

This chain connects TRBV6-5 to TRBJ1-2; D gene uncertain. CDR1 and CDR2 (germline): MNHEY, SVGAGI. This CDR3 has 12 residues. Trimming removed 6 bases from V and 4 bases from J, with 9 bases in between. CDR3 loop: CASRGPAYGYTF. CDR3 sequence (DNA): TGTGCCAGCAGAGGACCTGCCTATGGCTACACCTTC.

At least ten counts were recorded for this clonotype. This sequence joins TRBV12-3 or TRBV12-4 and TRBJ1-2, with 7 positions matching TRBD1. After removal of 6 bases from V and 6 bases from J, the junction contained 13 bases not matched to a gene. The CDR3 consists of 15 residues. The CDR3 reads CASRQLGQRTHGYTF. CDR3 nucleotide sequence: TGTGCCAGCAGACAACTGGGACAGCGAACGCATGGCTACACCTTC.

This clonotype came up many times. J is TRBJ1-4 and V is TRBV2, with 7 bases identical to TRBD1. Germline lookup yields CDR1 SNHLY and CDR2 FYNNEI. The CDR3 is 13 amino acids. With V trimmed by 4 bases and J by 7 bases, 3 bases remained unmatched. DNA for the CDR3: TGTGCCAGCAGTGGGGGACAGAGTGAAAAACTGTTTTTT. Translation gives CASSGGQSEKLFF.

On this clonotype itself: A much larger clone is a single base away; this may be a read error. J is TRBJ2-2 and V is TRBV4-1; TRBD2 is a possible D gene (6 bases). With 2 bases removed from V and 4 bases from J, the gap between germline ends came to 11 bases. The CDR3 covers 15 residues. Germline V gene sequence: CDR1 MGHRA, CDR2 YSYEKL. CDR3 protein: CASSQRGGFTGELFF. CDR3 in DNA: TGCGCCAGCAGCCAACGGGGAGGATTCACCGGGGAGCTGTTTTTT.

This clonotype was counted a few times. The gene calls are TRBV5-1 and TRBJ1-1, with 12 bases fitting TRBD1. V shed 0 bases, J shed 4 bases, and the junction held 7 bases outside the gene matches. This CDR3 is 17 amino acids long. Germline CDR1 and CDR2: SGHRS and YFSETQ. CDR3 protein: CASSLAGTGGVGTEAFF. CDR3 sequence (DNA): TGCGCCAGCAGCTTGGCGGGGACAGGGGGCGTAGGCACTGAAGCTTTCTTT.

This clonotype was seen many times. V and J are TRBV12-3 or TRBV12-4 and TRBJ2-1; 11 nucleotides agree with TRBD2. The CDR3 has 17 residues. J gave up 5 bases and V 5 bases, and 11 bases lay outside the gene matches. The CDR3 DNA reads TGTGCCAGCAGTCCCTCCAATTTACTAGCGGGAGACAATGAGCAGTTCTTC. This encodes CASSPSNLLAGDNEQFF.

This chain joins TRBV6-4 and TRBJ2-3; the D is unclear. Trimming removed 6 bases at V and 4 bases at J, with 20 bases between. The CDR3 consists of 16 residues. Germline CDR1 reads MRHNA; CDR2 reads SNTAGT. DNA for the CDR3: TGTGCCAGCAGGCCCCGCTGGGTAGCACGGCCAGATACGCAGTATTTT. This encodes CASRPRWVARPDTQYF.

Concerning this clonotype itself: A read error may explain this, as a much larger clone is one base away. The J gene is TRBJ2-1, the V gene TRBV11-2; perhaps TRBD2 as D (5 bases). Germline loops: CDR1 SGHAT, CDR2 FQNNGV. The CDR3 consists of 16 residues. The CDR3 DNA reads TGCGCCAGCAGCTTCTTAAGGGAGTTGTCCTACAATGAGCAGTCCTTC. As protein: CASSFLRELSYNEQSF. Combining the CDR3 with reference TRBV11-2 and TRBJ2-1 gives the whole variable domain EAGVAQSPRYKIIEKRQSVAFWCNPISGHATLYWYQQILGQGPKLLIQFQNNGVVDDSQLPKDRFSAERLKGVDSTLKIQPAKLEDSAVYLCASSFLRELSYNEQSFGPGTRLTVL.

Of note for this clonotype: Germline and junction disagree at one end, which may indicate a read error. The V and J genes are TRBV2 and TRBJ2-3, with 10 bases aligning to TRBD1. The CDR3 is made up of 11 amino acids. From germline, CDR1 is SNHLY and CDR2 FYNNEI. The CDR3 DNA reads TGTGCCAGCTCTAGGGACAGGGGTGCGTGTTTC. This gives the protein CASSRDRGACF.